These T cell receptor beta chains were read from a single sample in a study of T cells after yellow fever vaccination. TCRdb re-derived calls from the 5' RACE reads in MiXCR, one entry per CDR3 protein. The sample includes a few hundred thousand distinct CDR3 sequences, 8.5% to 10% seen only once; the top ten take around 3.3%. The starting material was CD4+ T cells sorted from PBMCs, obtained 5 days after the yellow fever booster vaccination. The receptors were gathered from a man aged 18 to 30 who received the YFV17D yellow fever vaccine. Each CDR3 is given with its conserved first and last residue. D genes are given only for firm matches. Size values are once, few and many counts, or a class for expanded clones, and some rows have none.

TRBJ2-4,.,TRBV18,.,CASSPAAGVNIQYF,TGTGCCAGCTCACCCGCGGCAGGGGTGAACATTCAGTACTTC
TRBJ2-3,.,TRBV2,few,CASSEERLDLTDTQYF,TGTGCCAGCAGTGAAGAACGACTAGACCTAACAGATACGCAGTATTTT
TRBJ2-1,.,TRBV6-5,many,CASSDHLNEQFF,TGTGCCAGCAGCGACCACCTAAATGAGCAGTTCTTC
TRBJ1-1,.,TRBV7-2,few,CASSLAGRMNTEAFF,TGTGCCAGCAGCTTAGCAGGCAGAATGAACACTGAAGCTTTCTTT
TRBJ1-5,TRBD1,TRBV27,.,CASTKKQGISPQHF,TGTGCCAGCACCAAAAAACAGGGGATCAGCCCCCAGCATTTT
TRBJ2-3,TRBD2,TRBV7-6,many,CATRAGEADTQYF,TGTGCCACCCGGGCGGGGGAAGCAGATACGCAGTATTTT
TRBJ1-2,.,TRBV7-2,.,CASSPPGGRFLGYGYTF,TGTGCCAGCAGCCCCCCCGGGGGGCGATTCCTGGGGTATGGCTACACCTTC
TRBJ2-1,TRBD2,TRBV18,.,CASSPKLAGVGEQFF,TGTGCCAGCTCACCGAAACTAGCGGGGGTTGGGGAGCAGTTCTTC
TRBJ1-2,TRBD1,TRBV24-1,.,CATSDDLGGVRGYTF,TGTGCCACCAGTGACGATCTAGGGGGCGTTCGTGGCTACACCTTC
TRBJ2-2,.,TRBV27,.,CASSLSWGGGELFF,TGTGCCAGCAGTTTATCGTGGGGAGGCGGGGAGCTGTTTTTT
TRBJ1-6,.,TRBV9,.,CASSVERTNSPLHF,TGTGCCAGCAGCGTAGAAAGGACCAATTCACCCCTCCACTTT
TRBJ1-5,TRBD1,TRBV19,few,CASNPRTGGVSNQPQHF,TGTGCCAGTAACCCCAGGACAGGGGGCGTAAGCAATCAGCCCCAGCATTTT
TRBJ1-6,.,TRBV5-1,many,CASSLRTGEGSLHF,TGCGCCAGCAGCTTGAGGACGGGGGAGGGATCCCTCCACTTT
TRBJ2-2,TRBD1,TRBV12-3/TRBV12-4,few,CASSTGTGSNTGELFF,TGTGCCAGCAGCACCGGGACAGGGTCGAACACCGGGGAGCTGTTTTTT
TRBJ1-5,.,TRBV4-3,.,CASSQVVQGSSQHF,TGCGCCAGCAGCCAAGTGGTTCAAGGCTCATCCCAGCATTTT
TRBJ2-3,TRBD2,TRBV5-1,.,CASSLVPELAGGSDTQYF,TGCGCCAGCAGCCTGGTCCCGGAACTAGCGGGGGGCTCAGATACGCAGTATTTT
TRBJ2-5,.,TRBV6-6,few,CASTLDREGETQYF,TGTGCCAGCACCCTGGACAGGGAGGGGGAGACCCAGTACTTC
TRBJ1-2,.,TRBV7-2,few,CASSPRTDPYTF,TGTGCCAGCAGCCCCCGGACAGACCCCTACACCTTC
TRBJ2-7,.,TRBV9,many,CASHIGQSYEQYF,TGTGCCAGTCATATCGGACAGAGCTACGAGCAGTACTTC
TRBJ2-5,TRBD1,TRBV5-1,many,CASSFRDSRQETQYF,TGCGCCAGCAGCTTCCGGGACAGCCGACAAGAGACCCAGTACTTC
TRBJ1-1,.,TRBV5-1,few,CASSTAGTLNTEAFF,TGCGCCAGCAGCACCGCCGGGACACTGAACACTGAAGCTTTCTTT
TRBJ2-3,TRBD2,TRBV6-2/TRBV6-3,few,CASLLRGDGADTQYF,TGTGCCAGCCTACTCCGGGGGGATGGGGCAGATACGCAGTATTTT
TRBJ2-5,.,TRBV7-9,few,CASSPDETQYF,TGTGCCAGCAGCCCCGACGAGACCCAGTACTTC
TRBJ2-2,TRBD1,TRBV7-8,.,CASSPQQTGGVDTGELFF,TGTGCCAGCAGCCCTCAACAAACAGGGGGCGTCGACACCGGGGAGCTGTTTTTT
TRBJ1-5,TRBD1,TRBV24-1,.,CATSDPRDRNSNQPQHF,TGTGCCACCAGTGATCCCCGGGACAGGAATAGCAATCAGCCCCAGCATTTT
TRBJ1-5,TRBD1,TRBV6-1,.,CASRVGQGNQPQHF,TGTGCCAGCAGGGTTGGACAGGGCAATCAGCCCCAGCATTTT
TRBJ1-2,TRBD1,TRBV6-5,many,CASSRPGQGKEGYTF,TGTGCCAGCAGCCGCCCGGGACAGGGGAAGGAGGGCTACACCTTC
TRBJ1-2,.,TRBV4-3,many,CASSQRNYGYTF,TGCGCCAGCAGCCAGAGGAACTATGGCTACACCTTC
TRBJ1-5,.,TRBV4-1,.,CASSQEENDQPQHF,TGCGCCAGCAGCCAAGAGGAGAACGATCAGCCCCAGCATTTT
TRBJ1-2,TRBD1,TRBV5-6,.,CASSPWTGGYTF,TGTGCCAGCAGCCCCTGGACAGGGGGCTACACCTTC
TRBJ2-6,.,TRBV19,.,CASSIYGGGANVLTF,TGTGCCAGTAGTATATATGGAGGCGGGGCCAACGTCCTGACTTTC
TRBJ1-2,.,TRBV4-3,.,CASSQAVNGYGYTF,TGCGCCAGCAGCCAAGCCGTCAATGGCTATGGCTACACCTTC
TRBJ2-3,.,TRBV2,many,CASDPQGGDTQYF,TGTGCCAGCGATCCGCAGGGCGGGGATACGCAGTATTTT
TRBJ1-2,TRBD1,TRBV28,few,CASRRHRGDGDYGYTF,TGTGCCAGCAGACGGCACAGGGGAGACGGCGACTATGGCTACACCTTC
TRBJ1-6,.,TRBV6-5,.,CASSYGGYSPLHF,TGTGCCAGCAGTTACGGGGGGTATTCACCCCTCCACTTT
TRBJ1-2,TRBD1,TRBV7-2,.,CASRPGTGELYGYTF,TGTGCCAGCAGGCCCGGGACAGGGGAACTCTATGGCTACACCTTC
TRBJ2-5,.,TRBV7-7,many,CASSRDYQETQYF,TGTGCTAGCAGCCGGGACTACCAAGAGACCCAGTACTTC
TRBJ2-5,.,TRBV5-1,few,CASSLASVSETQYF,TGCGCCAGCAGCTTGGCCTCGGTATCGGAGACCCAGTACTTC
TRBJ2-5,.,TRBV3-1,.,CASSQEARGQYF,TGTGCCAGCAGCCAGGAGGCCAGAGGCCAGTACTTC
TRBJ1-4,.,TRBV20-1,few,CSASRNEKLFF,TGCAGTGCTAGCCGCAATGAAAAACTGTTTTTT
TRBJ1-6,.,TRBV5-4,.,CASSFNTGMYNSPLHF,TGTGCCAGCAGCTTTAATACAGGAATGTATAATTCACCCCTCCACTTT
TRBJ2-7,.,TRBV5-1,many,CASSLGPQRYEQYF,TGCGCCAGCAGCCTCGGGCCTCAGCGGTACGAGCAGTACTTC
TRBJ1-4,.,TRBV7-9,many,CASSLQNEKLFF,TGTGCCAGCAGCTTACAGAATGAAAAACTGTTTTTT
TRBJ1-1,.,TRBV4-2,few,CASSQDWEAFF,TGTGCCAGCAGCCAAGATTGGGAAGCTTTCTTT
TRBJ1-1,.,TRBV19,.,CASSYVDRPAEAFF,TGTGCCAGTAGTTATGTCGACCGACCGGCTGAAGCTTTCTTT
TRBJ2-6,.,TRBV4-3,.,CASSQGGLGANVLTF,TGCGCCAGCAGCCAAGGCGGACTGGGAGCCAACGTCCTGACTTTC
TRBJ2-5,TRBD2,TRBV3-1,.,CASSRRRGGPETQYF,TGTGCCAGCAGCCGTCGGCGGGGGGGCCCAGAGACCCAGTACTTC
TRBJ1-1,TRBD1,TRBV6-6,.,CASSYDHRGSTEAFF,TGTGCCAGCAGTTACGACCACAGGGGGAGCACTGAAGCTTTCTTT
TRBJ1-1,TRBD1,TRBV7-2,.,CASSTQTGTNTEAFF,TGTGCCAGCAGCACCCAGACAGGGACGAACACTGAAGCTTTCTTT
TRBJ2-3,.,TRBV6-5,many,CASSYSSGGDTQYF,TGTGCCAGCAGTTACTCGAGCGGCGGAGATACGCAGTATTTT
TRBJ2-1,TRBD2,TRBV6-1,.,CASRDSGGSYNEQFF,TGTGCCAGCAGGGATAGCGGGGGATCCTACAATGAGCAGTTCTTC
TRBJ1-2,.,TRBV7-9,.,CASSLLSVNYGYTF,TGTGCCAGCAGCTTACTATCTGTGAACTATGGCTACACCTTC